The present T cell receptor (beta chain) was sequenced within a study of early T cells in non-severe SARS-CoV-2 infection. For the study at large: Sequencing targeted bulk RNA from unsorted whole blood, leaving chains unpaired. Whole-study results and caveats: Reliance on VDJdb matching favored anti-spike CD8 responses; private and CD4 specificities were missed.

Ten or more counts support this clonotype. Its antigen is not identified. The CDR3 spans 15 residues. Trimming at V came to 2 bases and at J to 0 bases, leaving 1 base not matched to a gene. Looked up from germline, CDR1 is LGHDT and CDR2 is YNNKEL (reference sequence). Attached unique molecular identifiers marked individual cDNA molecules. TCRdb reprocessed the 5' RACE reads with MiXCR, giving one entry per CDR3 protein. The sample holds about 84,000 distinct CDR3 sequences, around 10% seen once. The chain carries TRBV3-1 and TRBJ1-3, with 7 bases aligning to TRBD1. The sample comprised whole blood. This TCR derives from an adult who was a healthcare worker with PCR-confirmed SARS-CoV-2 infection or an uninfected control (not recorded which). The CDR3 bases are TGTGCCAGCAGCCAACGACAGGGCTCTGGAAACACCATATATTTT. Translating gives CASSQRQGSGNTIYF.